This TCR beta chain was captured by sequencing in a study of identical twins. This clonotype was observed a few times. What it binds is unknown. Trimming left V 3 bases short and J 2 bases short, with 7 bases between. The CDR3 is made up of 13 amino acids. The germline V gene encodes CDR1 DFQATT and CDR2 SNEGSKA (reference sequence). MiXCR, run by TCRdb on the 5' RACE reads, gives a single entry per CDR3 protein. The table has fewer than 900,000 distinct CDR3 sequences, less than 25% seen once. Study-level findings and limits: Fewer insertions were carried by abundant cord blood beta clonotypes, but none was seen in memory repertoires.

These data also featured in a second study, about T cells expressing NK-cell markers. From that report: It was still unclear whether expanded NKG2C+ T cell clones were HCMV specific.

The clonotype comes from a woman under 30 in good health. The sample consisted of PBMCs. V is TRBV20-1 and J is TRBJ1-4, with no clear D. The CDR3 loop reads CSARMSTNEKLFF. The CDR3 region has the DNA TGCAGTGCTAGGATGTCCACTAATGAAAAACTGTTTTTT.